The 25 T cell receptor beta chains reported below all come from one sample, sequenced in a study of shared clonotypes between healthy human individuals. Here immunoSEQ multiplex PCR was the method, and the copy in TCRdb shows in-frame clones only, minus some. The sample consists of 1,500,000 or so clones, about 96% of them appearing once. Input material: naive CD4+ T cells sorted from blood. Subset: CD45RA+ positively selected. The receptors shown here come from a man between 25 and 39 years old in good health.

The gene calls are TRBV19 and TRBJ1-2; D ambiguous. This CDR3 comprises 14 residues. V shed 5 bases and J shed 7 bases, with 17 bases lying between them. Germline V gene sequence: CDR1 LNHDA, CDR2 SQIVND (reference sequence). CDR3 sequence reads: CASSLPDKGGGYTF. CDR3 sequence (DNA): TGTGCCAGTAGTCTCCCAGACAAGGGTGGTGGCTACACCTTC.

The rearrangement uses TRBV30 and TRBJ1-2; D not resolved. The CDR3 extends over 12 amino acids. Trimming removed 4 bases from V and 8 bases from J, with 14 bases in between. From germline, CDR1 is GTSNPN and CDR2 SVGIG (reference sequence). The CDR3 here is CAWTAVSPGYTF. CDR3 nucleotide sequence: TGTGCCTGGACGGCAGTGTCACCCGGCTACACCTTC.

The rearrangement links TRBV11-1 to TRBJ1-2, with 7 bases identical to TRBD1. CDR1 SGHAT and CDR2 FQDESV come from the germline V gene (reference sequence). Trimming at V came to 7 bases and at J to 4 bases, leaving 12 bases not matched to a gene. The CDR3 length is 15 residues. The CDR3 region is CASTKLTQGIYGYTF. Written as DNA, the CDR3 is TGTGCCAGCACCAAGCTTACACAGGGGATCTATGGCTACACCTTC.

This chain uses TRBV28 with TRBJ2-1; TRBD2 aligns across 8 bases. Trimming took 3 bases from V and 4 from J; bases not matched to a gene: 8. CDR1 and CDR2 (germline): MDHEN, SYDVKM. This CDR3 is 16 amino acids long. The DNA for the CDR3 is TGTGCCAGCAGTTTCCCCGGGACTAGGGGGTACAATGAGCAGTTCTTC. This sequence encodes CASSFPGTRGYNEQFF.

This clone has a single count. The chain employs TRBV7-9 and TRBJ2-7; 7 bases agree with TRBD1. The germline V gene has CDR1 SEHNR and CDR2 FQNEAQ (reference sequence). The V segment lost 5 bases and the J segment 1 base; nucleotides outside the gene matches: 5. There are 14 residues in the CDR3. The CDR3: CASSEQGISYEQYF. The CDR3 DNA sequence: TGTGCCAGCAGCGAACAGGGGATATCCTACGAGCAGTACTTC. Supplemented by reference TRBV7-9 and TRBJ2-7, the full variable domain reads DTGVSQNPRHKITKRGQNVTFRCDPISEHNRLYWYRQTLGQGPEFLTYFQNEAQLEKSRLLSDRFSAERPKGSFSTLEIQRTEQGDSAMYLCASSEQGISYEQYFGPGTRLTVT.

This clone was seen once. This chain connects TRBV5-5 to TRBJ2-7, with 8 bases lining up with TRBD1. Unmatched junction bases numbered 11, after V lost 5 bases and J lost 7 bases. The CDR3 is made up of 14 amino acids. The germline gives CDR1 SGHKS, CDR2 YYEKEE (reference sequence). DNA of the CDR3: TGTGCCAGCAGTCAAACCGGGACAGGACGAGAGCAGTACTTC. Amino acid sequence: CASSQTGTGREQYF.

This chain uses TRBV9 with TRBJ2-5; D possibly matches TRBD1 or TRBD2 (5 bases each). V lost 3 bases and J 0 bases, leaving 15 bases between the germline ends. The CDR3 is 16 residues long. The germline gives CDR1 SGDLS, CDR2 YYNGEE. The CDR3 here is CASSAGTPPYQETQYF. CDR3 DNA: TGTGCCAGCAGCGCCGGGACGCCTCCGTACCAAGAGACCCAGTACTTC.

The V gene is TRBV19, the J gene TRBJ2-7; D is possibly TRBD2 (5 bases). Germline V lookup: CDR1 LNHDA, CDR2 SQIVND (reference sequence). V was pared by 3 bases and J by 2 bases, with 11 bases between. This CDR3 has 14 amino acids. Written as DNA, the CDR3 is TGTGCCAGTAGTATGAGAGGGTCCCCCTACGAGCAGTACTTC. Amino acid sequence: CASSMRGSPYEQYF.

In nucleotides, the CDR3 is TGTGCCAGCAGTTCATACAGGGGGCGGGAAATAAATCAGCCCCAGCATTTT. It yields the protein CASSSYRGREINQPQHF. The V and J genes are TRBV28 and TRBJ1-5, with 9 bases aligning to TRBD1. Germline CDR1 and CDR2: MDHEN and SYDVKM. Trimming at V came to 4 bases and at J to 4 bases, leaving 11 bases not matched to a gene. The CDR3 totals 17 residues.

This clone appeared once. The CDR3 region is CASSLLALTGHSGNTIYF. CDR3 sequence (DNA): TGTGCCAGCAGCTTACTAGCCTTGACAGGGCACTCTGGAAACACCATATATTTT. The chain carries TRBV7-9 and TRBJ1-3; 7 nucleotides align to TRBD1. This CDR3 comprises 18 residues. The J segment lost 0 bases and the V segment lost 2 bases, leaving 10 bases of the junction unmatched. Germline CDR1 reads SEHNR; CDR2 reads FQNEAQ (reference sequence).

The chain links TRBV28 to TRBJ2-3; D unresolved. The CDR3 extends over 15 amino acids. Trimming removed 7 bases from V and 4 bases from J, with 18 bases in between. Germline V gene sequence: CDR1 MDHEN, CDR2 SYDVKM. The CDR3 DNA sequence: TGTGCCAGCAAACCACCGGGCAGAAGCCCAGATACGCAGTATTTT. Protein product: CASKPPGRSPDTQYF.

V is TRBV10-2 and J is TRBJ2-1, with D possibly being TRBD1 (6 bases). V lost 7 bases, J lost 1 base, and 11 bases lay in between. Germline loops: CDR1 WSHSY, CDR2 SAAADI. The CDR3 runs to 14 residues. DNA of the CDR3: TGCGCCAGCACCCGGGACAAGTCCTACAATGAGCAGTTCTTC. Amino acids: CASTRDKSYNEQFF.

On this clone itself: Distinct nucleotide sequences in the sample also encode this CDR3. For the CDR3, the DNA is TGTGCCAGCAGTGTTCAGGGATTGAACACTGAAGCTTTCTTT. Protein product: CASSVQGLNTEAFF. The chain has TRBV2 and TRBJ1-1; D might be TRBD1 (5 bases). V dropped 4 bases and J dropped 0 bases, with 9 bases sitting between them. The V gene's germline CDR1 is SNHLY and CDR2 FYNNEI. CDR3 length equals 14 residues.

This rearrangement joins TRBV28 to TRBJ2-1, with D perhaps matching TRBD2 (6 bases). Trimming removed 5 bases from V and 4 bases from J, with 9 bases in between. CDR3 size: 13 residues. Germline V gene sequence: CDR1 MDHEN, CDR2 SYDVKM. The CDR3 loop reads CASSRLAYNEQFF. CDR3 DNA sequence: TGTGCCAGCAGTCGGCTAGCGTACAATGAGCAGTTCTTC.

The chain's CDR3 is CASSFTQQRPDYNQPQHF. The CDR3 DNA reads TGTGCCAGCAGCTTCACCCAACAGAGACCAGATTACAATCAGCCCCAGCATTTT. The V gene is TRBV7-2, the J gene TRBJ1-5; D gene ambiguous. There are 18 residues in the CDR3. Germline CDR1 is SGHTA and CDR2 is FQGNSA. Between the trimmed V and J ends, which lost 3 bases and 3 bases, there was a span of 21 bases.

The V call is TRBV5-4, the J call TRBJ1-4, with TRBD1 as a possible D gene (5 bases). Trimming cost V 4 bases and J 8 bases, with 18 bases left between them. CDR3 size: 15 residues. Germline-derived CDR1 and CDR2 are SGHNT and YYREEE (reference sequence). CDR3 in amino acids: CASSPGTDLGEKLFF. The CDR3 DNA reads TGTGCCAGCAGCCCCGGGACCGATCTTGGGGAAAAACTGTTTTTT.

V gene TRBV19 combines with J gene TRBJ2-1, with D unresolved. Germline V gives CDR1 LNHDA, CDR2 SQIVND (reference sequence). The CDR3 covers 13 residues. V was clipped by 4 bases and J by 6 bases, with 10 bases between them. CDR3 region: CASSTGYRNEQFF. The DNA for the CDR3 is TGTGCCAGTAGTACCGGCTACCGCAATGAGCAGTTCTTC. The full variable domain, completed using reference TRBV19 and TRBJ2-1, is DGGITQSPKYLFRKEGQNVTLSCEQNLNHDAMYWYRQDPGQGLRLIYYSQIVNDFQKGDIAEGYSVSREKKESFPLTVTSAQKNPTAFYLCASSTGYRNEQFFGPGTRLTVL.

The table lists this clone with a count of one. The gene calls are TRBV7-8 and TRBJ1-5; tentative D call: TRBD1 (6 bases). Trimming shortened V by 5 bases and J by 5 bases, and 10 bases separated the two germline ends. From germline, CDR1 is SGHVS and CDR2 FQNEAQ. The CDR3 length is 13 residues. Written as DNA, the CDR3 is TGTGCCAGCAGCGCTAACAGGGATCAGCCCCAGCATTTT. Encoded protein: CASSANRDQPQHF.

The gene calls are TRBV9 and TRBJ2-5; 10 bases are a match to TRBD2. The CDR3 is 15 amino acids. Trimming at V came to 4 bases and at J to 3 bases, leaving 6 bases not matched to a gene. CDR1 SGDLS and CDR2 YYNGEE come from the germline V gene. CDR3 sequence (DNA): TGTGCCAGCAGCCCTCGACTAGCGGGTAAAGAGACCCAGTACTTC. Translated: CASSPRLAGKETQYF.

This chain joins TRBV7-9 and TRBJ2-1; 13 bases are shared with TRBD2. The CDR3 spans 16 residues. Germline lookup yields CDR1 SEHNR and CDR2 FQNEAQ (reference sequence). The J segment lost 5 bases and the V segment lost 3 bases, leaving 4 bases of the junction unmatched. The DNA of the CDR3 is TGTGCCAGCAGCTTCGGGACTAGCGGGACTAACAATGAGCAGTTCTTC. Translated: CASSFGTSGTNNEQFF.

The chain carries TRBV28 and TRBJ2-1; 8 nucleotides match TRBD2. Germline lookup yields CDR1 MDHEN and CDR2 SYDVKM. The V gene end was trimmed by 5 bases and the J gene end by 8 bases; junction bases not matched to a gene: 17. CDR3 length: 17 amino acids. The CDR3 DNA reads as TGTGCCAGCAGTCCGTATCCGGCGGGAGGACCAAGTGATGAGCAGTTCTTC. Amino acid sequence: CASSPYPAGGPSDEQFF. The full variable domain, with the rest looked up from reference TRBV28 and TRBJ2-1, is DVKVTQSSRYLVKRTGEKVFLECVQDMDHENMFWYRQDPGLGLRLIYFSYDVKMKEKGDIPEGYSVSREKKERFSLILESASTNQTSMYLCASSPYPAGGPSDEQFFGPGTRLTVL.

The chain carries TRBV18 and TRBJ2-3; 10 positions agree with TRBD2. From germline, CDR1 is KGHSH and CDR2 LQKENI. The CDR3 has 17 amino acids. Trimming at V came to 3 bases and at J to 1 base, leaving 7 bases not matched to a gene. CDR3 amino acids: CASSPPDGTSGTDTQYF. In DNA form, the CDR3 reads TGTGCCAGCTCACCCCCGGACGGGACTAGCGGCACAGATACGCAGTATTTT. The entire variable domain, with the rest obtained from reference TRBV18 and TRBJ2-3, is as follows: NAGVMQNPRHLVRRRGQEARLRCSPMKGHSHVYWYRQLPEEGLKFMVYLQKENIIDESGMPKERFSAEFPKEGPSILRIQQVVRGDSAAYFCASSPPDGTSGTDTQYFGPGTRLTVL.

This chain links TRBV27 with TRBJ2-2; 9 bases are shared with TRBD2. Germline CDR1 and CDR2: MNHEY and SMNVEV (reference sequence). The trim removed 5 bases at V and 5 bases at J, leaving 6 bases unmatched. This CDR3 contains 15 residues. Here the CDR3 DNA reads TGTGCCAGCAGTCCCTTGACTAGCGGTACCGGGGAGCTGTTTTTT. It codes for CASSPLTSGTGELFF.

CDR3: CASSRNSGRVYEQFF. For the CDR3, the DNA is TGTGCCAGTAGTAGAAATAGCGGGAGGGTTTATGAGCAGTTCTTC. The V call is TRBV19, the J call TRBJ2-1; 11 nucleotides match TRBD2. Trimming removed 4 bases from V and 8 bases from J; junction bases left unmatched: 7. Germline V gives CDR1 LNHDA, CDR2 SQIVND (reference sequence). The CDR3 spans 15 residues.

The chain combines TRBV5-4 with TRBJ2-1; TRBD2 matches 13 bases. The V segment lost 5 bases and the J segment 7 bases; nucleotides outside the gene matches: 6. The germline CDR1 and CDR2 sequences are SGHNT and YYREEE (reference sequence). The CDR3 totals 15 residues. CDR3 nucleotides: TGTGCCAGCAGGGAGGGACTAGCGGGATTTAATGAGCAGTTCTTC. This codes for CASREGLAGFNEQFF.